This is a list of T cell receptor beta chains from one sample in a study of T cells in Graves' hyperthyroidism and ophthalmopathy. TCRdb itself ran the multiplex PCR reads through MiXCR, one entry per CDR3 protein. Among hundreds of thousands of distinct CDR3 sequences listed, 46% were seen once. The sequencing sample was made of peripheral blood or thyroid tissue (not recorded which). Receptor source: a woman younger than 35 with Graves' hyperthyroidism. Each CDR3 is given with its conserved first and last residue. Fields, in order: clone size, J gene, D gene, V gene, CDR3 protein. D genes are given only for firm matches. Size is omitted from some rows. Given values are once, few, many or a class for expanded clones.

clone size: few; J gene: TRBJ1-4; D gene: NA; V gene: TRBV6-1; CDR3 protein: CASKAATNEKLFF
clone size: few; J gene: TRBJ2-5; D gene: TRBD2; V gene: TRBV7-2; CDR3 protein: CASSTRLAGVGETQYF
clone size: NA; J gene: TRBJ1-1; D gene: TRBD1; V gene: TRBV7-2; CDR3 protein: CASSVGGQGAGTEAFF
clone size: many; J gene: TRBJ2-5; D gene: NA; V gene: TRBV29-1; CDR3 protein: CSVEVGGETQYF
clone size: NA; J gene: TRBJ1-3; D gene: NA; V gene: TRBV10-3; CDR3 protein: CAISASGGYSGNTIYF
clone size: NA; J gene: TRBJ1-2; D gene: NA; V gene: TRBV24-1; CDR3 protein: CATSDWRGERYTF
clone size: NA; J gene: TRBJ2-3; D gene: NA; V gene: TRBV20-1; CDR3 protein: CSARRGTSTDTQYF
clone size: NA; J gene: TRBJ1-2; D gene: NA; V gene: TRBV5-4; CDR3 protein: CASRLRGRVNSYTF
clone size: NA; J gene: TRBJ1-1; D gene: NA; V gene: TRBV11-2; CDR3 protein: CASSSTINTEAFF
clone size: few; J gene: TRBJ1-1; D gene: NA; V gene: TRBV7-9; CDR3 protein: CASSLLLSGPQNTEAFF
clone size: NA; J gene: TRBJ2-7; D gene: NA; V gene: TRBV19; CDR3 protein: CATRTRVQFYEQYF
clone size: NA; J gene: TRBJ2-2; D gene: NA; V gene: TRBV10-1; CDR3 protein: CASSAIRNTGELFF
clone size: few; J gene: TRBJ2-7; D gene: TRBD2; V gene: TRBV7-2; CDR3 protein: CASSWTSGNSYEQYF
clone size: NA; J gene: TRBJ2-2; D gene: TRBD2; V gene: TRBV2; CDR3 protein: CASSAGLGAGGTGELFF
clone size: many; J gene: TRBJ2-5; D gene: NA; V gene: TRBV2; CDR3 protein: CASKNRSQETQYF
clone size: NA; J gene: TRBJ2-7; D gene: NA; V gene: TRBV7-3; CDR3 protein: CASSKPGVIHEQYF
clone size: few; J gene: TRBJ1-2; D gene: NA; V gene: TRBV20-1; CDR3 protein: CSTPTGYGANYGYTF
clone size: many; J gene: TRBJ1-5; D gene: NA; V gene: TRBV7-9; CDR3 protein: CASSLNGANQPQHF
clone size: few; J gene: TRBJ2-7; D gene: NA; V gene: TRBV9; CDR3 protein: CASSYESATTYEQYF
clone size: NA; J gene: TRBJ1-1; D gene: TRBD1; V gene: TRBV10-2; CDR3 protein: CASSHRGQGYTEAFF
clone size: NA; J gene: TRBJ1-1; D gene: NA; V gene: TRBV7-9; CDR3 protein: CASSLEQTNTEAFF
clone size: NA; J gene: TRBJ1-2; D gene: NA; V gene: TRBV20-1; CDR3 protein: CSASPPGVYTF
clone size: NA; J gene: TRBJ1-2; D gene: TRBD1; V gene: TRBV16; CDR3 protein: CASSQSTGTGLGYYGYTF
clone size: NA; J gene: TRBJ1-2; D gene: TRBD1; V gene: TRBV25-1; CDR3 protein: CASSWDSTYNYGYTF
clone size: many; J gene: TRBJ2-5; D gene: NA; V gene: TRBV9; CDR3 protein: CASSSHPAGRQETQYF
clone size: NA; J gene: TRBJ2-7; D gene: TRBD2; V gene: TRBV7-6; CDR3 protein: CASSASGRSGEQYF
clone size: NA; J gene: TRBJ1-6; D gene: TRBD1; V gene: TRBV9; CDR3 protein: CASSDRGYNSPLHF
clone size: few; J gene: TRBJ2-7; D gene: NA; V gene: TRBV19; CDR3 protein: CASSGGTPLGEQYF
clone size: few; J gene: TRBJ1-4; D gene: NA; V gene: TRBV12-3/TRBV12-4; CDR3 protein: CASSLVTDLNEKLFF
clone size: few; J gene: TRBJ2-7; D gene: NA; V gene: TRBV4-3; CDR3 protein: CASSPTTTVNPYEQYF
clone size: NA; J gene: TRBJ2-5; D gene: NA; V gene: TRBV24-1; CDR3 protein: CATSDPGIQETQYF
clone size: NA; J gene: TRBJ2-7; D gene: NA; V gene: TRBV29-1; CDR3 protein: CSQRSGWRHEQYF
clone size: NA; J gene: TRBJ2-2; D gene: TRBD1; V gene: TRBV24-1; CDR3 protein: CATSDYDRVGTGELFF
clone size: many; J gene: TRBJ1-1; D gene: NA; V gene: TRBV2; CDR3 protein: CASSEGGETEAFF
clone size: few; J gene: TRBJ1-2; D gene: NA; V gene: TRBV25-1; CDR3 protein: CASSVSRSSNYGYTF
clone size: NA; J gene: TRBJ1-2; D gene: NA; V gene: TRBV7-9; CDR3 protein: CAINPGGAYGYTF
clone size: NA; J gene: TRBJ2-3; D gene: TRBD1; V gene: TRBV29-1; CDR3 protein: CSVEGQGLDTQYF
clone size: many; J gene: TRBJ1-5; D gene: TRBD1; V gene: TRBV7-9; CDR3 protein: CASSLTGDTNQPQHF
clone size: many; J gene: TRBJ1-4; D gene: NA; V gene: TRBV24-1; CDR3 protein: CATSDADRGEKLFF
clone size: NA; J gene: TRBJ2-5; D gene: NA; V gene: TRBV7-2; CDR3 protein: CASSLGGPSYPTQYF
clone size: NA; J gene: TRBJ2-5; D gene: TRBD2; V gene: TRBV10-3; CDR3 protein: CASSFSGSVQETQYF
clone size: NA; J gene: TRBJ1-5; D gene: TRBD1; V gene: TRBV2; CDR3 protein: CASSNKNRGYNQPQHF
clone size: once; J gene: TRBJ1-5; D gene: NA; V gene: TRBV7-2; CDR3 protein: CADSQYSNQPQHF
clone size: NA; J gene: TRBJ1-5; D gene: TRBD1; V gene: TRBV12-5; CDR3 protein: CANSKETDRAPQPQHF
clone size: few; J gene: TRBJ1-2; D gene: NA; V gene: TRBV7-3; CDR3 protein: CASSSEPGNTYGYTF
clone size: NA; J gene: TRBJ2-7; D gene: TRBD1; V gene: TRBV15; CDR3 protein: CATSRERGRRQYF
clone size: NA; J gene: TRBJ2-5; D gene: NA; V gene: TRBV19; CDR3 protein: CASSARRRETQYF
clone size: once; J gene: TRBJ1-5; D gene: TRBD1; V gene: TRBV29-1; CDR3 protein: CSPNDRVGQPQHF
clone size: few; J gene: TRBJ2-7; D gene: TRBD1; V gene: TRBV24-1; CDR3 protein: CATSDFTGGDEQYF
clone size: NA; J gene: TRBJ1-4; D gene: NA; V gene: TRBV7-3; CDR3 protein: CASSSSGGEKLFF
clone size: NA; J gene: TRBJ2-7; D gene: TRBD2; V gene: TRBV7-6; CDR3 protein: CADRLAGTYEQYF